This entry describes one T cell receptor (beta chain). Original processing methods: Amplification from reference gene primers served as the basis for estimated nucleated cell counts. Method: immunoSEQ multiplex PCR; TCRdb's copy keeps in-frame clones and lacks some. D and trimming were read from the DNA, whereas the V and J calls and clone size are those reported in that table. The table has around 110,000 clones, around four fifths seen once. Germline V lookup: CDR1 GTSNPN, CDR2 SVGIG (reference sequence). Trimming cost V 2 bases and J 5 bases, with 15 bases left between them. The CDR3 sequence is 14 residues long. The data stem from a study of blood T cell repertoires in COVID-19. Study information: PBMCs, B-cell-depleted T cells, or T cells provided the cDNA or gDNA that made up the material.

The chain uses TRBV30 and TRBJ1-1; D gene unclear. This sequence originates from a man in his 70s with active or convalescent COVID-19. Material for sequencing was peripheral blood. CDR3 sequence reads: CAWSKGSTGTEAFF. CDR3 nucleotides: TGTGCCTGGAGTAAGGGTTCTACGGGAACTGAAGCTTTCTTT.